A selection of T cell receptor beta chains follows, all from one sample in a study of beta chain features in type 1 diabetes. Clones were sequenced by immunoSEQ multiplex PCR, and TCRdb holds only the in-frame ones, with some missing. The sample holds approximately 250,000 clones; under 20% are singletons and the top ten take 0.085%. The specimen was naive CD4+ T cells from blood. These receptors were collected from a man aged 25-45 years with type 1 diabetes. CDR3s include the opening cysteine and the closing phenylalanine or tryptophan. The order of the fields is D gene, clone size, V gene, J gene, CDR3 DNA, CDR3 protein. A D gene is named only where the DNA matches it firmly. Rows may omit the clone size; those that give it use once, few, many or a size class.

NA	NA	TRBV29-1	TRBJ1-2	TGCAGCGTTCAGTCGGACCGTCACTATGGCTACACCTTC	CSVQSDRHYGYTF
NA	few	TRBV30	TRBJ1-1	TGTGCCTGGACCGTAAATGAGGGAAACACTGAAGCTTTCTTT	CAWTVNEGNTEAFF
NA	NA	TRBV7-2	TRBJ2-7	TGTGCCAGCAGCCCCGTGCAGGTCGCCTCCTACGAGCAGTACTTC	CASSPVQVASYEQYF
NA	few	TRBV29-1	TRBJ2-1	TGCAGCGTTGTTCGACTACTTAACAATGAGCAGTTCTTC	CSVVRLLNNEQFF
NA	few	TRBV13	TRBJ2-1	TGTGCCAGCAGCTCTCGGGCTAGCCGCAATGAGCAGTTCTTC	CASSSRASRNEQFF
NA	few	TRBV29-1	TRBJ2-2	TGCAGCGTTGATTCCGGGGGCTGGAACACCGGGGAGCTGTTTTTT	CSVDSGGWNTGELFF
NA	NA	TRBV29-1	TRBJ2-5	TGCAGCGTTGTACGGGACACCGGAGAGCATGAGACCCAGTACTTC	CSVVRDTGEHETQYF
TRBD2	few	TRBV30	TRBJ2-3	TGTGCCTGGAGTGTGACTAGCGGCACAGATACGCAGTATTTT	CAWSVTSGTDTQYF
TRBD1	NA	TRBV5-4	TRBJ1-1	TGTGCCAGCAGCACGACAGGGGGGAACACTGAAGCTTTCTTT	CASSTTGGNTEAFF
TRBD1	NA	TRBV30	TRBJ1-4	TGTGCCTGGAGGGGACAGGGGCAGGAAAAACTGTTTTTT	CAWRGQGQEKLFF
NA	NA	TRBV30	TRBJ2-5	TGTGCCTGGAGTCCCCGTGGTCACCAAGAGACCCAGTACTTC	CAWSPRGHQETQYF
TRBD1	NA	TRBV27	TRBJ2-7	TGTGCCAGCAGTCAGGGACAGGGGCGCGAGCAGTACTTC	CASSQGQGREQYF
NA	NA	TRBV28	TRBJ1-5	TGTGCCAGCAGCCTAAGTCTCGATCAGCCCCAGCATTTT	CASSLSLDQPQHF
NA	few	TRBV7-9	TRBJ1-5	TGTGCCAGCAGCTTAGCGGCTGTCGGCCAGCCCCAGCATTTT	CASSLAAVGQPQHF
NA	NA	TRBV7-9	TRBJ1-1	TGTGCCAGCAGCTACGACAGCGCGACCCTTGAAGCTTTCTTT	CASSYDSATLEAFF
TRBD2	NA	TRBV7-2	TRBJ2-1	TGTGCCAGCAGCTCCCAAGGAGCGGGGACCTACAATGAGCAGTTCTTC	CASSSQGAGTYNEQFF
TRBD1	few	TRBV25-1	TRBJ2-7	TGTGCCAGCAGTGGACAGGGGGCCGGCGAGCAGTACTTC	CASSGQGAGEQYF
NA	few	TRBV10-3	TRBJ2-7	TGTGCCATCAGTGGTGGAGTTTCCTACGAGCAGTACTTC	CAISGGVSYEQYF
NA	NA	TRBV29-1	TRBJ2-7	TGCAGCGGATCCGGTCCCGGGATGGAGCAGTACTTC	CSGSGPGMEQYF
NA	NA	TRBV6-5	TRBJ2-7	TGTGCCAGCAGTTACAGGCAGACCTCCTACGAGCAGTACTTC	CASSYRQTSYEQYF
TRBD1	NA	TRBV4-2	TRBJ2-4	TGTGCCAGCAGCCAAGCGAACAGGGGAGCCAAAAACATTCAGTACTTC	CASSQANRGAKNIQYF
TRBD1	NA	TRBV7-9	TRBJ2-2	TGTGCCAGCAGCTTCGGACAGGGGAACACCGGGGAGCTGTTTTTT	CASSFGQGNTGELFF
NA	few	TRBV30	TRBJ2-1	TGTGCCTGGAGTGTGGGCGGGGTCTCCTACAATGAGCAGTTCTTC	CAWSVGGVSYNEQFF
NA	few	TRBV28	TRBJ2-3	TGTGCCAGCAGACCTACACACGGGATCGGTGCTGGCACAGATACGCAGTATTTT	CASRPTHGIGAGTDTQYF
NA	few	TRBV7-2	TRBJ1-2	TGTGCCAGCAGCCCCCGGGGTGGGCGCGGCTACACCTTC	CASSPRGGRGYTF
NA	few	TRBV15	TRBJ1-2	TGTGCCACCAGCCCGTCCAATAAAGGCTGGGACTATGGCTACACCTTC	CATSPSNKGWDYGYTF
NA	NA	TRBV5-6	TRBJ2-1	TGTGCCAGCAGCTCTCAGTCTCTGCTCCCGGCATGGAGTGAGCAGTTCTTC	CASSSQSLLPAWSEQFF
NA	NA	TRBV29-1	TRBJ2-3	TGCAGCGTTGTGAGGGGCACAGATACGCAGTATTTT	CSVVRGTDTQYF
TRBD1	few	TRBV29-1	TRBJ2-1	TGCAGCGTTGCCGGGACAGGGGCGTACAATGAGCAGTTCTTC	CSVAGTGAYNEQFF
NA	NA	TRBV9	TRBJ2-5	TGTGCCAGCAGCGTGACAGAAGAGACCCAGTACTTC	CASSVTEETQYF
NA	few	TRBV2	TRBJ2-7	TGTGCCAGCCGGGAGATCAGGGGCGAGCAGTACTTC	CASREIRGEQYF
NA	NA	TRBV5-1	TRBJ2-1	TGCGCCAGCAGCTCCCTCCCAACCAATGAGCAGTTCTTC	CASSSLPTNEQFF
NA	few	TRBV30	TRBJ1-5	TGTGCCTGGAGTGCCCTGGTGGGGAATCAGCCCCAGCATTTT	CAWSALVGNQPQHF
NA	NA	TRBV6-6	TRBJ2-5	TGTGCCAGCAGTTATGAGGGAGTCAGGATCGACTTTGACTTC	CASSYEGVRIDFDF
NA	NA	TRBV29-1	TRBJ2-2	TGCAGCGTTGAGATTCCCGGGGAGCTGTTTTTT	CSVEIPGELFF
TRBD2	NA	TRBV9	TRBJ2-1	TGTGCCAGCAGCCCTCGTAGCGGGGCGTACAATGAGCAGTTCTTC	CASSPRSGAYNEQFF
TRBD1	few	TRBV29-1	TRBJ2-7	TGCAGCGGCAGACTCGGGACAGGGACCCCCGAGCAGTACTTC	CSGRLGTGTPEQYF
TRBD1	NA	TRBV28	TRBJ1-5	TGTGCCAGCAGTGACAGGGAGAATCAGCCCCAGCATTTT	CASSDRENQPQHF
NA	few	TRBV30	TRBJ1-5	TGTGCCTGGAGTGGGGACGGGCACAATCAGCCCCAGCATTTT	CAWSGDGHNQPQHF
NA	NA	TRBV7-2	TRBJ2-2	TGTGCCAGCAGCCCGAACAGGCGAAACGGAGAGCTGTTTTTT	CASSPNRRNGELFF
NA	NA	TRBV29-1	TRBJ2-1	TGCAGCGTTGTGGGGACTTCTCACTCGAGCTCCTACAATGAGCAGTTCTTC	CSVVGTSHSSSYNEQFF
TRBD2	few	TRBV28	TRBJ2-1	TGTGCCAGCAGTTTCGCTCGGGCTAGCGGGAAAAATGAGCAGTTCTTC	CASSFARASGKNEQFF
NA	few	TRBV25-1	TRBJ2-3	TGTGCCAGCAGTGCCACAGATACGCAGTATTTT	CASSATDTQYF
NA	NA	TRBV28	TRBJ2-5	TGTGCCAGCAGATCAAGCGGAGAGACCCAGTACTTC	CASRSSGETQYF
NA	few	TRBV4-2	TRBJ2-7	TGTGCCAGCAGCCAAGACGCAATCTCCTACGAGCAGTACTTC	CASSQDAISYEQYF
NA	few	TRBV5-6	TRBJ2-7	TGTGCCAGCAGCTTGACGCAGGAGCAGTACTTC	CASSLTQEQYF
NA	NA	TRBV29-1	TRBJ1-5	TGCAGCATCCTAAGTAAAGAGCCCCAGCATTTT	CSILSKEPQHF
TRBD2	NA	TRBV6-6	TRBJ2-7	TGTGCCAGCAGTGGTTCAGCGGGGGGCTCCTACGAGCAGTACTTC	CASSGSAGGSYEQYF
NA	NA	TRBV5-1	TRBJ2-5	TGCGCCAGCAGCTTGGCCGGACTACCAGAAGAGACCCAGTACTTC	CASSLAGLPEETQYF